Shown below are 31 T cell receptor beta chains from a single sample sequenced in a study of T cells in Graves' hyperthyroidism and ophthalmopathy (dated by TCRdb to about 2019). The library was produced with multiplex PCR. Instrument used: Illumina HiSeq 2000. TCR beta CDR3 regions were amplified from RNA transcripts. For the first round of RT-PCR on the TCR CDR3, the HTBI primer set was used together with the Qiagen OneStep RT-PCR kit. TCRdb reworked the public reads: Q25 trimming with fastp, MiXCR clone assembly, productive beta chains retained. Every distinct CDR3 protein forms one entry, paired with its most common genes and DNA. The sample has around 570,000 distinct CDR3 sequences on record, just under 20% of them singletons. The ten most abundant clones make up over 45% of the sample. Sequencing was carried out using blood. The receptors derive from a man aged 40-55 years with Graves' ophthalmopathy.

This clonotype occurred many times. The V and J genes are TRBV2 and TRBJ1-1; D remains unclear. This CDR3 has 11 amino acids. V lost 1 base and J 11 bases, leaving 8 bases between the germline ends. Germline CDR1 is SNHLY and CDR2 is FYNNEI. The chain's CDR3 is CASSEGVAAFF. CDR3 DNA: TGTGCCAGCAGTGAAGGGGTGGCGGCTTTCTTT.

The J gene is TRBJ1-4, the V gene TRBV11-2; D perhaps matches TRBD1 (5 bases). Per the germline V gene, CDR1 is SGHAT and CDR2 is FQNNGV. Trimming took off 5 bases at V and 3 bases at J, with 13 bases between the two ends. CDR3 length equals 15 residues. CDR3 coding DNA: TGTGCCAGCAGCCCCGGGGCCCGGCCTAATGAAAAACTGTTTTTT. It encodes CASSPGARPNEKLFF.

Ten or more counts support this clonotype. The chain has TRBV20-1 and TRBJ2-1, with 12 bases aligning to TRBD2. The germline gives CDR1 DFQATT, CDR2 SNEGSKA (reference sequence). The CDR3 spans 14 residues. After removal of 5 bases from V and 4 bases from J, the junction contained 3 bases not matched to a gene. The DNA of the CDR3 is TGCAGTGCTGGACTAGCGGGATTTTACAATGAGCAGTTCTTC. It is translated as CSAGLAGFYNEQFF.

There are a few counts of this clonotype. The J gene is TRBJ2-1, the V gene TRBV19; 9 bases are shared with TRBD2. V dropped 1 base and J dropped 7; count of bases not matched to a gene: 8. CDR3 length: 16 amino acids. Germline lookup yields CDR1 LNHDA and CDR2 SQIVND (reference sequence). The CDR3 region has the DNA TGTGCCAGTAGTATAGTTCCCGGGACTAGCTATAATGAGCAGTTCTTC. This codes for CASSIVPGTSYNEQFF.

This clonotype was observed a few times. The CDR3 DNA reads as TGTGCCAGCAGCTTCACACCCGCGGCGGGGCGATCTGATGAGCAGTTCTTC. Translating it yields CASSFTPAAGRSDEQFF. The chain is built from TRBV7-3 and TRBJ2-1; TRBD2 is a possible D gene (6 bases). Germline V lookup: CDR1 SGHTA, CDR2 FQGTGA. Trimming left V 3 bases short and J 8 bases short, with 23 bases between. The CDR3 runs 17 residues.

The gene calls are TRBV29-1 and TRBJ2-1, with 7 bases lining up with TRBD2. With 2 bases clipped from V and 3 bases from J, the junction kept 4 bases outside the gene matches. The CDR3 runs to 14 residues. The germline V gene has CDR1 SQVTM and CDR2 ANQGSEA. The CDR3 DNA is TGCAGCGTTGAAATCAGCGGGGACTACAATGAGCAGTTCTTC. Its translation: CSVEISGDYNEQFF.

V gene TRBV29-1 combines with J gene TRBJ1-1; D is ambiguous. The CDR3 covers 14 residues. Deletions cut 4 bases from V and 4 bases from J, with 16 bases between. The germline gives CDR1 SQVTM, CDR2 ANQGSEA. The CDR3 protein is CSVVERTRGTEAFF. The CDR3 nucleotides read TGCAGCGTTGTGGAAAGAACCCGGGGCACTGAAGCTTTCTTT.

This clonotype occurred a few times. This rearrangement joins TRBV7-9 to TRBJ2-1; no clear D. CDR1 SEHNR and CDR2 FQNEAQ come from the germline V gene (reference sequence). The V gene lost 4 bases and the J gene lost 0 bases, with 13 bases spanning the gap. This CDR3 has 16 residues. In nucleotides, the CDR3 is TGTGCCAGCAGCTACTATACAGCGAACTCCTACAATGAGCAGTTCTTC. Its protein product is CASSYYTANSYNEQFF.

The chain links TRBV6-5 to TRBJ2-7; maybe TRBD1 (6 bases). The CDR3 extends over 15 amino acids. The germline V and J ends were trimmed by 2 bases and 0 bases, with 11 bases remaining between them. CDR1 is MNHEY, CDR2 SVGAGI, per germline. CDR3 protein: CASSYEGGSSYEQYF. CDR3 DNA: TGTGCCAGCAGTTACGAAGGGGGTAGCTCCTACGAGCAGTACTTC.

A few counts support this clonotype. This chain joins TRBV9 and TRBJ2-3, with 9 bases aligning to TRBD1. The CDR3 runs to 15 residues. Germline trimming cut 3 bases from V and 5 bases from J; bases unmatched to any gene: 7. CDR1 and CDR2 (germline): SGDLS, YYNGEE. Written as DNA, the CDR3 is TGTGCCAGCAGCGCACAGGGGGCCAGCGTAGATACGCAGTATTTT. It is translated as CASSAQGASVDTQYF.

This clonotype showed up just a few times. This chain joins TRBV2 and TRBJ1-5; 7 bases line up with TRBD1. Germline CDR1 reads SNHLY; CDR2 reads FYNNEI. V lost 8 bases, J lost 4 bases, and 11 bases stayed unmatched. This CDR3 has 15 residues. Written as DNA, the CDR3 is TGTGCCAGCCAAACGCGGGACAGCGCTAATCAGCCCCAGCATTTT. Its protein is CASQTRDSANQPQHF.

This clonotype was seen at least ten times. The J gene is TRBJ1-1, the V gene TRBV5-1, with D possibly TRBD1 on 5 matching bases. The CDR3 totals 14 residues. Trimming stripped 4 bases from V and 1 base from J, with 11 bases between. The germline V gene encodes CDR1 SGHRS and CDR2 YFSETQ. This CDR3 reads CASSKTVPNTEAFF. The DNA for the CDR3 is TGCGCCAGCAGCAAGACAGTTCCGAACACTGAAGCTTTCTTT.

The rearrangement joins TRBV7-6 to TRBJ2-5, with 9 bases lining up with TRBD2. Germline V gives CDR1 SGHVS, CDR2 FNYEAQ. J was trimmed by 3 bases and V by 1 base; bases with no gene match: 6. The CDR3 is made up of 16 amino acids. The DNA of the CDR3 is TGTGCCAGCAGCTTAGGGGTTAGCGGGGGAGAAGAGACCCAGTACTTC. This sequence encodes CASSLGVSGGEETQYF.

The chain combines TRBV5-1 with TRBJ2-7; tentative D call: TRBD2 (6 bases). Between the trimmed V and J ends, which lost 3 bases and 6 bases, there was a span of 16 bases. The germline V gene encodes CDR1 SGHRS and CDR2 YFSETQ. This CDR3 comprises 14 residues. CDR3: CASSSPGTHGEQYF. In DNA form, the CDR3 reads TGCGCCAGCAGCTCACCCGGGACTCACGGCGAGCAGTACTTC.

This clonotype was counted between two and nine times. The chain employs TRBV28 and TRBJ2-7; D gene ambiguous. The germline V and J ends were trimmed by 5 bases and 0 bases, with 11 bases remaining between them. The length of the CDR3 is 14 residues. CDR1 and CDR2 (germline): MDHEN, SYDVKM. The DNA of the CDR3 is TGTGCCAGCAGTCCTCACCAGAACTCCTACGAGCAGTACTTC. It specifies CASSPHQNSYEQYF.

This clonotype was observed at least ten times. The chain links TRBV28 to TRBJ2-5; D is tentatively TRBD1 or TRBD2 (5 bases each). Germline assignment: CDR1 MDHEN and CDR2 SYDVKM. V lost 5 bases, J lost 5 bases, and 15 bases lay in between. The CDR3 extends over 14 amino acids. CDR3 sequence (DNA): TGTGCCAGCAGTCCCCCGGGGCCACGCGAGACCCAGTACTTC. The encoded protein is CASSPPGPRETQYF.

This clonotype has just a few counts. This CDR3 is CASQLSGYYGYTF. In DNA, the CDR3 is TGTGCCAGTCAGCTTTCGGGGTACTATGGCTACACCTTC. The chain couples TRBV7-2 to TRBJ1-2; D uncertain. The CDR3 is 13 residues long. V lost 9 bases and J 3 bases, leaving 14 bases between the germline ends. Germline CDR1 SGHTA, CDR2 FQGNSA.

The rearrangement links TRBV25-1 to TRBJ2-2; TRBD2 aligns across 14 bases. This CDR3 comprises 20 residues. Germline CDR1 MGHDK, CDR2 SYGVNS. Germline trimming cut 4 bases from V and 2 bases from J; bases unmatched to any gene: 12. The CDR3 nucleotides are TGTGCCAGCAGTGCCGGACTAGCGGGGGGAATCGTCGGTAACACCGGGGAGCTGTTTTTT. It encodes CASSAGLAGGIVGNTGELFF.

This clonotype turned up a few times. In nucleotides, the CDR3 is TGTGCCAGCAGGAACGGACTAGCGGGCACCGGGGAGCTGTTTTTT. It encodes CASRNGLAGTGELFF. The V call is TRBV28, the J call TRBJ2-2, with TRBD2 matching 11 bases. With V trimmed by 6 bases and J by 4 bases, 4 bases remained unmatched. The CDR3 totals 15 residues. CDR1 MDHEN and CDR2 SYDVKM come from the germline V gene.

This clonotype was picked up many times. The rearrangement joins TRBV6-1 to TRBJ2-5; 12 bases fit TRBD2. V was clipped by 6 bases and J by 8 bases; unmatched bases: 13. The CDR3 is 16 amino acids. Germline V gene data show CDR1 as MNHNS and CDR2 as SASEGT. As DNA, the CDR3 is TGTGCCAGCAGAAGACTAGCGGGGGAGCACGGAAGAACCCAGTACTTC. Translation gives CASRRLAGEHGRTQYF.

This clonotype was seen many times. The chain carries TRBV28 and TRBJ2-7; no definite D call. The CDR3 is 12 amino acids. Per germline, CDR1 MDHEN and CDR2 SYDVKM. V dropped 7 bases and J dropped 2 bases, with 9 bases sitting between them. The CDR3 DNA is TGTGCCAGCACCGGACGAACCTACGAGCAGTACTTC. Its protein is CASTGRTYEQYF.

The CDR3 region has the DNA TGTGCCAGCAGCCAAGCTTCTAACTATGGCTACACCTTC. Amino acids: CASSQASNYGYTF. This chain connects TRBV3-1 to TRBJ1-2; no clear D. This CDR3 spans 13 amino acids. The germline V and J ends were trimmed by 1 base and 0 bases, with 3 bases remaining between them. The germline CDR1 and CDR2 sequences are LGHDT and YNNKEL (reference sequence).

The table lists this clonotype with a few counts. CDR3 bases: TGTGCCAGCAGCCTCTTACACCGTACTAACTATGGCTACACCTTC. Its translation is CASSLLHRTNYGYTF. This rearrangement joins TRBV6-2 or TRBV6-3 to TRBJ1-2, with D unclear. The V end was cut by 6 bases, the J end by 0 bases, with 14 bases between. Germline CDR1 is MNHEY and CDR2 is SVGEGT. The CDR3 runs to 15 residues.

This clonotype was counted a single time. With a much larger clone just one base away, this may be a read error. This rearrangement joins TRBV6-2 or TRBV6-3 to TRBJ1-1, with 11 bases fitting TRBD1. CDR1 MNHEY and CDR2 SVGEGT come from the germline V gene. The CDR3 length is 17 residues. DNA for the CDR3: TGTGCCAGCAGACCGGGACAGGGGGAGGGCATGAACACTGAAGCTCTCTTT. This encodes CASRPGQGEGMNTEALF.

The sample holds a few counts of this clonotype. V and J are TRBV12-3 or TRBV12-4 and TRBJ2-5; unclear D gene. V lost 4 bases and J 1 base, leaving 13 bases between the germline ends. This CDR3 is 15 amino acids long. CDR3 sequence: CASSYNQGSQETQYF. The CDR3 DNA is TGTGCCAGCAGTTACAACCAAGGAAGCCAAGAGACCCAGTACTTC.

This clonotype was seen more than once but under ten times. The chain uses TRBV7-8 and TRBJ2-7; D uncertain. Germline-derived CDR1 and CDR2 are SGHVS and FQNEAQ. This CDR3 has 14 residues. V was clipped by 2 bases and J by 2 bases, with 10 bases between them. CDR3 DNA: TGTGCCAGCAGCTTATGGGGTCTGACCTACGAGCAGTACTTC. Its translation is CASSLWGLTYEQYF.

This clonotype was seen more than once but under ten times. The chain combines TRBV19 with TRBJ1-1; 9 bases are shared with TRBD1. CDR3 length: 17 amino acids. The germline V gene encodes CDR1 LNHDA and CDR2 SQIVND (reference sequence). With 5 bases clipped from V and 0 bases from J, the junction kept 10 bases outside the gene matches. CDR3 amino acids: CASSFLPTGGLNTEAFF. CDR3 DNA: TGTGCCAGTAGTTTTCTACCGACAGGGGGTTTGAACACTGAAGCTTTCTTT.

This clonotype was detected only once. The rearrangement uses TRBV10-3 and TRBJ2-3, with D unclear. Per germline, CDR1 ENHRY and CDR2 SYGVKD. V was pared by 0 bases and J by 5 bases, with 3 bases between. This CDR3 has 12 amino acids. The CDR3 sequence is CAISESKDTQYF. In DNA, the CDR3 is TGTGCCATCAGTGAGTCGAAAGATACGCAGTATTTT.

The genes are TRBV25-1 and TRBJ1-2; no reliable D call. Germline CDR1 MGHDK, CDR2 SYGVNS. Trimming left V 4 bases short and J 8 bases short, with 2 bases between. The CDR3 has 9 amino acids. The CDR3 protein is CASSGGYTF. Written as DNA, the CDR3 is TGTGCCAGCAGTGGGGGCTACACCTTC.

This clonotype was observed a handful of times. V and J are TRBV7-6 and TRBJ2-7, with D possibly being TRBD2 (5 bases). This CDR3 has 14 amino acids. Germline CDR1 is SGHVS and CDR2 is FNYEAQ. V lost 3 bases to trimming and J lost 2 bases, with 11 bases between them. CDR3 sequence reads: CASSFQADPYEQYF. The CDR3, as DNA: TGTGCCAGCAGCTTCCAAGCGGACCCCTACGAGCAGTACTTC.

The V and J genes are TRBV5-1 and TRBJ2-7, with D perhaps given as TRBD1 or TRBD2 (5 bases each). V lost 7 bases and J 3 bases, leaving 41 bases between the germline ends. Germline CDR1 SGHRS, CDR2 YFSETQ. This CDR3 comprises 22 residues. CDR3 loop: CASPWGSTRAWYNGGRGYEQYF. The DNA for the CDR3 is TGCGCCAGCCCATGGGGGTCGACCCGAGCATGGTACAATGGGGGTAGAGGCTACGAGCAGTACTTC. Complete variable domain (other parts from reference TRBV5-1 and TRBJ2-7): KAGVTQTPRYLIKTRGQQVTLSCSPISGHRSVSWYQQTPGQGLQFLFEYFSETQRNKGNFPGRFSGRQFSNSRSEMNVSTLELGDSALYLCASPWGSTRAWYNGGRGYEQYFGPGTRLTVT.